This T cell receptor (beta chain) derives from a study of molecular identifiers for immune sequencing clone quantification (dated by TCRdb to between 2017 and 2018). At the level of the whole study: For a replicate experiment, RNA from approximately 20,000 or 100,000 naive CD8 T cells was divided into five aliquots, of which four were sequenced. This methods study used CD8 T cells to benchmark TCR RNA copy counting and molecular-identifier clustering-based TCR repertoire sequencing (MIDCIRS). What the research found in general, with its limitations: When barcode sub-clustering was left out, chimeric consensus sequences inflated TCR diversity, with chimeras reaching as high as 47%. In CMV-specific effector cells, clones with more than 20 RNA copies accounted for over 97% of molecules, whereas in naive cells such clones accounted for under 1%. Even against a background of 800,000 to 1,000,000 naive CD8 T cells, spiked-in Jurkat TCR RNA amounting to a single cell's worth was reported to be detectable. Naive libraries contained spiked-in Jurkat TCR RNA (around ten copies' worth), which is not part of the donor repertoire. Roughly 2.8 recovered TCR RNA copies per cell were obtained by modeling, versus about 9.7 by digital PCR, implying a capture efficiency of 25% to 35%. Identical TCR molecules sharing a barcode could cause highly expanded clone sizes to be underestimated.

Libraries were constructed by PCR. TCRdb records Illumina HiSeq 4000 as the sequencer. Bulk TCR libraries were prepared as previously described, using TCR primers listed in Table S5. The Qiagen AllPrep DNA/RNA kit was used to purify total RNA. Reads from multiple sequencing runs of the same library were pooled before analysis. On the authors' methods: Reads were retained only if the reads had an exact TCR constant sequence, and the retained reads were trimmed to 150 nt and grouped according to their 12-nt molecular barcodes. Reads in each barcode group were sub-clustered using a 15% Levenshtein threshold, and a quality-weighted consensus sequence was built for each RNA molecule. Non-functional sequences were discarded, and so were lower-count sequences lying one edit away from another sequence. Barcode sub-clusters with fewer than 20% of the maximum read count were removed, based on fitting two negative binomial distributions. TCRdb reanalyzed the raw reads on its own, using fastp at Q25 for trimming and MiXCR for clone calling, and kept in-frame beta chains. Here each entry gathers all rows of one CDR3 protein and keeps the most common genes and DNA. TCRdb's processing, not the authors' own work, is the source of the V and J calls. The sample table records 460,000 or so distinct CDR3 sequences; roughly 23% of these occur just once. The top ten constitute more than 0.8% of the sample.

In this sample, this clonotype turned up a few times. This receptor's antigen is unknown. No base quality information exists; no much larger clone differs at one position. Libraries of naive CD8 T cells were generated from roughly 20,000 to 1,000,000 sorted cells, with 10%, 30% or 50% of the purified RNA used. Naive CD8 T cells, defined as CD8+CD4-CCR7+CD45RA+, were FACS-sorted into RLT Plus buffer on a BD FACSAria II. Ten to eleven TCR copies' worth of Jurkat RNA were spiked into roughly 19,000-1,000,000 naive CD8 T cell samples to test detection sensitivity. CD8 T cells were enriched with RosetteSep CD8+ T Cell Enrichment Cocktail and Ficoll-Paque, followed by ACK red cell lysis. This clonotype was obtained from a human donor in good health. Some libraries in this study had Jurkat cell RNA spiked in. What was sequenced was naive CD8+ T cells from blood, with Jurkat cell RNA spiked in. What the cell subset or site label conveys for this sample: FACS-sorted CD8+CD4-CCR7+CD45RA+ naive T cells.

The CDR3 region reads CASSYVRENTEAFF. Read as DNA, the sequence is TGTGCCAGCAGTTACGTCAGGGAGAACACTGAAGCTTTCTTT. The chain is made from TRBV6-2 or TRBV6-3 and TRBJ1-1; possibly the D gene is TRBD1, per 5 matching bases. From its cysteine to its phenylalanine, the CDR3 spans 14 amino acids. Left in the record is the CDR3 DNA by itself, 42 bases read in frame from the first base. Looking up the germline V gene yields CDR1 MNHEY and CDR2 SVGEGT. V was cut back by 2 bases and J by 1 base, leaving a gap of 8 bases between them.